This T cell receptor (beta chain) is drawn from a study of shared clonotypes between healthy human individuals. Study-wide findings and caveats: What naive subsets generally showed was a larger estimated richness than memory subsets showed. Naive CD4 clonotype sharing across a few donors was approximately 5.2%.

Worth noting for this clone: Its target is unknown.

The CDR3 covers 13 residues. Trimming cost V 5 bases and J 10 bases; bases outside gene matches: 13. Germline CDR1 SQVTM, CDR2 ANQGSEA. Each PCR replicate from the sorted subsets contained about 200 ng DNA, which is some 30,000 T cell genomes. Profiling relied on immunoSEQ multiplex PCR, and the TCRdb table lists in-frame clones only, not all of them. The sample contains over 1.4 million clones, roughly 95% of which appear only once. What was sequenced was naive CD4+ T cells sorted from blood. The subset denotes: CD45RA+ positively selected. The chain links TRBV29-1 to TRBJ1-2; 7 bases agree with TRBD1. The clonotype originates from a man under 40 in good health. The CDR3 loop is CSVTPGQHFLYTF. In nucleotides, the CDR3 is TGCAGCGTTACACCGGGACAGCACTTTCTCTACACCTTC.